These 14 T cell receptor beta chains share one sample of origin, sequenced in a study of CD8+ T cells in alopecia areata. Following extraction, RNA underwent reverse transcription to cDNA, which served as the sequencing template. Here immunoSEQ multiplex PCR was the method, and the copy in TCRdb shows in-frame clones only, minus some. Of 150,000 to 200,000 clones listed, about 60% were seen once; the top ten hold over 12%. This sample comprised CD4+ T cells sorted from blood, obtained at week 0. The receptors derive from a human donor with alopecia areata.

To note about this clone: Other DNA sequences in this specimen translate into the identical CDR3. This chain uses TRBV29-1 with TRBJ1-1; possible D gene TRBD1, 5 bases. Looked up from germline, CDR1 is SQVTM and CDR2 is ANQGSEA. This CDR3 contains 13 residues. Trimming pared 4 bases from V and 0 bases from J, leaving 9 bases between. CDR3 protein: CSVVGRMNTEAFF. The CDR3 DNA reads as TGCAGCGTTGTGGGACGGATGAACACTGAAGCTTTCTTT.

The V gene is TRBV6-1, the J gene TRBJ2-3; D gene uncertain. V lost 1 base, J lost 7 bases, and 0 bases lay in between. CDR1 MNHNS and CDR2 SASEGT come from the germline V gene. The length of the CDR3 is 10 residues. DNA for the CDR3: TGTGCCAGCAGTGAAGATACGCAGTATTTT. Translation gives CASSEDTQYF.

This chain uses TRBV9 with TRBJ1-2, with 7 bases identical to TRBD1. CDR1 is SGDLS, CDR2 YYNGEE, per germline. V was clipped by 3 bases and J by 8 bases; unmatched bases: 16. This CDR3 has 16 amino acids. CDR3 sequence: CASSGQGSGNLRGYTF. Here the CDR3 DNA reads TGTGCCAGCAGCGGACAGGGTTCAGGGAATCTGAGGGGCTACACCTTC. Filled out from reference TRBV9 and TRBJ1-2, the complete variable domain reads DSGVTQTPKHLITATGQRVTLRCSPRSGDLSVYWYQQSLDQGLQFLIQYYNGEERAKGNILERFSAQQFPDLHSELNLSSLELGDSALYFCASSGQGSGNLRGYTFGSGTRLTVV.

This clone was seen a handful of times. The V call is TRBV6-5, the J call TRBJ1-2; 7 positions match TRBD1. The CDR3 covers 13 residues. V lost 6 bases to trimming and J lost 4 bases; unmatched junction nucleotides: 5. CDR1 is MNHEY, CDR2 SVGAGI, per germline. The CDR3 sequence is CASSLTGPYGYTF. Written as DNA, the CDR3 is TGTGCCAGCAGCTTGACAGGGCCCTATGGCTACACCTTC.

This clone was observed a few times. The chain is built from TRBV29-1 and TRBJ1-5; D might be TRBD1 (5 bases). V was cut by 4 bases and J by 7 bases, with 17 bases left in between. This CDR3 has 14 amino acids. Germline lookup yields CDR1 SQVTM and CDR2 ANQGSEA. CDR3 bases: TGCAGCGTTGCCTTCGGCAGGGATGGACAGCCCCAGCATTTT. Translation: CSVAFGRDGQPQHF. The full variable domain, with the rest looked up from reference TRBV29-1 and TRBJ1-5, is SAVISQKPSRDICQRGTSLTIQCQVDSQVTMMFWYRQQPGQSLTLIATANQGSEATYESGFVIDKFPISRPNLTFSTLTVSNMSPEDSSIYLCSVAFGRDGQPQHFGDGTRLSIL.

The rearrangement uses TRBV18 and TRBJ1-5, with unresolved D. The CDR3 extends over 14 amino acids. The germline V gene has CDR1 KGHSH and CDR2 LQKENI. With 3 bases removed from V and 0 bases from J, the gap between germline ends came to 6 bases. CDR3 residues: CASSPPLSNQPQHF. The CDR3 DNA reads as TGTGCCAGCTCACCGCCGCTTAGCAATCAGCCCCAGCATTTT.

J is TRBJ2-3 and V is TRBV6-5; tentatively, D is TRBD2 (5 bases). Germline lookup yields CDR1 MNHEY and CDR2 SVGAGI. CDR3 length: 15 residues. Deletions cut 0 bases from V and 6 bases from J, with 13 bases between. CDR3 bases: TGTGCCAGCAGTTACTCCTATAGCCGAGGGGATACGCAGTATTTT. Translating gives CASSYSYSRGDTQYF.

This clone has just a few counts. V and J are TRBV4-1 and TRBJ2-2; D is ambiguous. Germline V CDR1 and CDR2: MGHRA, YSYEKL. V was pared by 1 base and J by 5 bases, with 2 bases between. CDR3 length: 12 amino acids. The CDR3 bases are TGCGCCAGCAGCCAAGGGACCGGGGAGCTGTTTTTT. It is translated as CASSQGTGELFF.

A single count supports this clone. The V and J genes are TRBV30 and TRBJ1-2; 7 nucleotides align to TRBD1. Looked up from germline, CDR1 is GTSNPN and CDR2 is SVGIG (reference sequence). This CDR3 spans 13 amino acids. Losses at the gene ends were 3 bases for V and 6 bases for J; bases not matched to a gene: 7. The CDR3 DNA reads TGTGCCTGGAGCCTGACAGGGAAGAATGGCTACACCTTC. This encodes CAWSLTGKNGYTF.

This rearrangement joins TRBV25-1 to TRBJ1-2; the match to TRBD1 covers 10 bases. The trim removed 3 bases at V and 7 bases at J, leaving 2 bases unmatched. The germline V gene encodes CDR1 MGHDK and CDR2 SYGVNS. This CDR3 contains 13 residues. CDR3 coding DNA: TGTGCCAGCAGTGAGGGGACAGGGGTTGGCTACACCTTC. As protein: CASSEGTGVGYTF.

The chain uses TRBV7-8 and TRBJ2-3; 10 bases match TRBD2. The CDR3 spans 15 residues. Germline assignment: CDR1 SGHVS and CDR2 FQNEAQ. Trimming at V came to 4 bases and at J to 3 bases, leaving 4 bases not matched to a gene. CDR3 amino acids: CASSSSGGATDTQYF. The CDR3 DNA is TGTGCCAGCAGCTCGAGCGGGGGGGCAACAGATACGCAGTATTTT.

The table lists this clone with a few counts. The rearrangement uses TRBV6-5 and TRBJ2-1, with 10 bases identical to TRBD1. The CDR3 runs 14 residues. Trimming cost V 4 bases and J 8 bases; bases outside gene matches: 5. CDR1 and CDR2 (germline): MNHEY, SVGAGI. The CDR3 region has the DNA TGTGCCAGCAGTTGGGGACAGGGGTTCGATGAGCAGTTCTTC. This gives the protein CASSWGQGFDEQFF.

The chain uses TRBV27 and TRBJ2-7; TRBD2 aligns across 10 bases. Germline V lookup: CDR1 MNHEY, CDR2 SMNVEV (reference sequence). CDR3 size: 15 residues. V gave up 4 bases and J gave up 0 bases; unmatched junction bases: 3. The CDR3 coding sequence is TGTGCCAGCAGTTCCGTAGCGGGGGGCTCCTACGAGCAGTACTTC. This gives the protein CASSSVAGGSYEQYF.

The chain joins TRBV29-1 to TRBJ2-7, with 8 nucleotides matching TRBD1. Germline-derived CDR1 and CDR2 are SQVTM and ANQGSEA. The CDR3 is 15 residues long. V lost 6 bases and J lost 2; bases outside the gene matches: 12. The DNA of the CDR3 is TGCAGCGTAAAGGTTGGGACAGGCGATCCCTACGAGCAGTACTTC. Amino acid sequence: CSVKVGTGDPYEQYF.